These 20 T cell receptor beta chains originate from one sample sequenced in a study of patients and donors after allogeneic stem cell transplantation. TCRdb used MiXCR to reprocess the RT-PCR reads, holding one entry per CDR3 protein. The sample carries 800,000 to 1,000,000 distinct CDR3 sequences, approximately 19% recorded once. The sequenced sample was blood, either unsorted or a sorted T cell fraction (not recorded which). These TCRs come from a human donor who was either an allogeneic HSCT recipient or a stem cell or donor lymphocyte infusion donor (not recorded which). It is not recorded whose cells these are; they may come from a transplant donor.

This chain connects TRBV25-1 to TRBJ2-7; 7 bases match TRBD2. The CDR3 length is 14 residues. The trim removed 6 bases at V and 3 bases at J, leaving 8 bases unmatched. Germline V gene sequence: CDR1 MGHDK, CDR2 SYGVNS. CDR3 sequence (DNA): TGTGCCAGCAGAAAGATGGGGGGGAGCTACGAGCAGTACTTC. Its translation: CASRKMGGSYEQYF.

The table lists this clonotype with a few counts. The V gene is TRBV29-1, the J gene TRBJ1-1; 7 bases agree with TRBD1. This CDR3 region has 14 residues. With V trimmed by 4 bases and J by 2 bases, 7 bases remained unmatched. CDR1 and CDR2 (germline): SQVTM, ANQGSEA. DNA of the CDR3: TGCAGCGTTGCCCCCAGACAGGGTAACACTGAAGCTTTCTTT. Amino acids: CSVAPRQGNTEAFF.

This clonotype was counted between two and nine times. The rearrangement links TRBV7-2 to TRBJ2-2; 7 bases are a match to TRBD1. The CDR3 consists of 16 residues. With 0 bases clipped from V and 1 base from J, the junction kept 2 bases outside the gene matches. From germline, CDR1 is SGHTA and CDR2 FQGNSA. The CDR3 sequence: CASSLAGQMNTGELFF. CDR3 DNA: TGTGCCAGCAGCTTAGCGGGACAGATGAACACCGGGGAGCTGTTTTTT. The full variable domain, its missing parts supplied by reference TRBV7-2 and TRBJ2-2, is GAGVSQSPSNKVTEKGKDVELRCDPISGHTALYWYRQSLGQGLEFLIYFQGNSAPDKSGLPSDRFSAERTGGSVSTLTIQRTQQEDSAVYLCASSLAGQMNTGELFFGEGSRLTVL.

The CDR3 loop reads CSARLASGYEQYF. Written as DNA, the CDR3 is TGCAGTGCTCGCCTCGCTAGCGGGTACGAGCAGTACTTC. The chain combines TRBV20-1 with TRBJ2-7, with 8 bases identical to TRBD2. This CDR3 has 13 amino acids. Germline CDR1 is DFQATT and CDR2 is SNEGSKA (reference sequence). V dropped 5 bases and J dropped 4; count of bases not matched to a gene: 7.

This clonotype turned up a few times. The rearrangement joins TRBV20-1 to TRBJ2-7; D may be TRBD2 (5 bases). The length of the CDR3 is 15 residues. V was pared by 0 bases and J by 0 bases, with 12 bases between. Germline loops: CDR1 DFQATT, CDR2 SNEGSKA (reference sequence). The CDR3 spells CSARDLRGNSYEQYF. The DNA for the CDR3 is TGCAGTGCTAGAGATCTCCGGGGTAACTCCTACGAGCAGTACTTC.

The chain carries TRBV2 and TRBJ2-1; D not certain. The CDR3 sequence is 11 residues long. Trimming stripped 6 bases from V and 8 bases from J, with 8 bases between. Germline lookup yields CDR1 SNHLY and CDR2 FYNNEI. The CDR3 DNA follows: TGTGCCAGCAGCGTAGGGCATGAGCAGTTCTTC. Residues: CASSVGHEQFF.

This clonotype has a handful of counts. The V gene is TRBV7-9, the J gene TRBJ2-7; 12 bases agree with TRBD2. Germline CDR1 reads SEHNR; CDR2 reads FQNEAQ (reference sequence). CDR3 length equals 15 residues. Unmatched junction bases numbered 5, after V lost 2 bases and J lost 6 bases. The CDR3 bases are TGTGCCAGCAGCTTACTAGCGGGAGGGAAACTCGAGCAGTACTTC. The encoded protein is CASSLLAGGKLEQYF.

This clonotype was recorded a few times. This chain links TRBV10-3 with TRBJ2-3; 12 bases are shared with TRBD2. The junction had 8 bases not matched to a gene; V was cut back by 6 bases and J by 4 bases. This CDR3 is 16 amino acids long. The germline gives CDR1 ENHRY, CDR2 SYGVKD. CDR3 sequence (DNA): TGTGCCATCAGCGACGTACTAGCGGGAGGCTCAGATACGCAGTATTTT. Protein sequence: CAISDVLAGGSDTQYF.

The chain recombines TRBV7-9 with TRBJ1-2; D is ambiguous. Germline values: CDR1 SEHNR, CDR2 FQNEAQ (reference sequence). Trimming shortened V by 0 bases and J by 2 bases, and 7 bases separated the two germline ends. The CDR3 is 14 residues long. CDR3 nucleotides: TGTGCCAGCAGCTTAGCGAAGTCCAACTATGGCTACACCTTC. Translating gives CASSLAKSNYGYTF.

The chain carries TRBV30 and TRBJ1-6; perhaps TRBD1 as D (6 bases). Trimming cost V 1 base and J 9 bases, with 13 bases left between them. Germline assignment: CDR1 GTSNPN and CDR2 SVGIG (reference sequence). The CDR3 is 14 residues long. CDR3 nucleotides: TGTGCCTGGAGTGGAGGGCAGGGGAGTTCACCCCTCCACTTT. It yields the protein CAWSGGQGSSPLHF.

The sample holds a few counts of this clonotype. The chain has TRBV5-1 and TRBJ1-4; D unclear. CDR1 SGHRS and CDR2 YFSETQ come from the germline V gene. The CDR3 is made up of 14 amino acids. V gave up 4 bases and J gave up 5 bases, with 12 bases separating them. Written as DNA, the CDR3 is TGCGCCAGCAGCCCCGGAGGATTCAATGAAAAACTGTTTTTT. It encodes CASSPGGFNEKLFF.

The CDR3 coding sequence is TGTGCCAGCAGTTTAGGGGCCGGACTAGCAATTTTCGGTGAGCAGTTCTTC. Its protein is CASSLGAGLAIFGEQFF. The chain employs TRBV27 and TRBJ2-1; 8 bases are a match to TRBD2. This CDR3 has 17 residues. Losses at the gene ends were 2 bases for V and 9 bases for J; bases not matched to a gene: 15. The germline gives CDR1 MNHEY, CDR2 SMNVEV (reference sequence).

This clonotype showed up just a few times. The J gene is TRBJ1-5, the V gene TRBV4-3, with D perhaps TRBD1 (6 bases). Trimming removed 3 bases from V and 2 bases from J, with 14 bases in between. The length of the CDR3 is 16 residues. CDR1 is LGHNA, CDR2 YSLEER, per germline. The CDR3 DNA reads TGCGCCAGCAGCCACACCACAGGGATAGGCAATCAGCCCCAGCATTTT. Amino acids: CASSHTTGIGNQPQHF.

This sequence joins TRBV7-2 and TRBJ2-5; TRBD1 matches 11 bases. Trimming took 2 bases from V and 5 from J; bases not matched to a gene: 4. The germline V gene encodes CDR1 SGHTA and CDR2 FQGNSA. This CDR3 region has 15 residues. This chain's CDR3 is CASSLRTGGRETQYF. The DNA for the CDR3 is TGTGCCAGCAGCTTAAGGACAGGGGGCCGGGAGACCCAGTACTTC.

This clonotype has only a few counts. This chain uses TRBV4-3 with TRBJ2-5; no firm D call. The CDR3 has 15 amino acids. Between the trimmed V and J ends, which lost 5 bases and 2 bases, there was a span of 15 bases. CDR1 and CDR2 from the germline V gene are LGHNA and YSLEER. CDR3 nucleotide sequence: TGCGCCAGCAGCGGAAGACTGCACCCTCAAGAGACCCAGTACTTC. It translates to CASSGRLHPQETQYF.

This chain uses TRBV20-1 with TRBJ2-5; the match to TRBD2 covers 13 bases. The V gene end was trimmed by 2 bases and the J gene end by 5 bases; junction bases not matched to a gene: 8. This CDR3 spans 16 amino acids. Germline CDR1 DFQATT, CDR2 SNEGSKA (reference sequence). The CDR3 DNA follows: TGCAGTGCTAGACCCTCCGGGACTAGCGGGGCGGAGACCCAGTACTTC. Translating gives CSARPSGTSGAETQYF.

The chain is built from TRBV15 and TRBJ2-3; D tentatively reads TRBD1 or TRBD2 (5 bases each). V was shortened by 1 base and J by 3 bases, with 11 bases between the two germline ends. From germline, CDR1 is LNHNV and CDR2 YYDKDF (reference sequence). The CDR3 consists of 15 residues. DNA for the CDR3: TGTGCCACCAGCAGAGCGGCAGGGACGACAGATACGCAGTATTTT. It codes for CATSRAAGTTDTQYF. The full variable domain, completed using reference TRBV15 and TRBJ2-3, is DAMVIQNPRYQVTQFGKPVTLSCSQTLNHNVMYWYQQKSSQAPKLLFHYYDKDFNNEADTPDNFQSRRPNTSFCFLDIRSPGLGDTAMYLCATSRAAGTTDTQYFGPGTRLTVL.

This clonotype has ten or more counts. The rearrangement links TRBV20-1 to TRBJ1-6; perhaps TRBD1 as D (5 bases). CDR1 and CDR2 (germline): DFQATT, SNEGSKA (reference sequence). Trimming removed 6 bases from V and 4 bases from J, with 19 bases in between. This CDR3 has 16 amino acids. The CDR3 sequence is CSAWRRGPGYNSPLHF. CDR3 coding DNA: TGCAGTGCCTGGCGGAGGGGACCGGGGTATAATTCACCCCTCCACTTT.

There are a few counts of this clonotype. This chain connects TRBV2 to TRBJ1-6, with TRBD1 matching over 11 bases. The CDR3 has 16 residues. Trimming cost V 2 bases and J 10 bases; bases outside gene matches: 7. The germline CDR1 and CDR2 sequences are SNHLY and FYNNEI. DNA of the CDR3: TGTGCCAGCAGTGAAATTTGGGGGACAGGGGGATCACCCCTCCACTTT. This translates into CASSEIWGTGGSPLHF.

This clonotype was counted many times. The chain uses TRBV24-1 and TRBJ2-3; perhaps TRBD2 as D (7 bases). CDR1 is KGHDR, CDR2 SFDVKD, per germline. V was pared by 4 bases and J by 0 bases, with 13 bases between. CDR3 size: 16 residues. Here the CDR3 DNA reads TGTGCCACCAGTGACCTCCGGGGGGCTAGCACAGATACGCAGTATTTT. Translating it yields CATSDLRGASTDTQYF.